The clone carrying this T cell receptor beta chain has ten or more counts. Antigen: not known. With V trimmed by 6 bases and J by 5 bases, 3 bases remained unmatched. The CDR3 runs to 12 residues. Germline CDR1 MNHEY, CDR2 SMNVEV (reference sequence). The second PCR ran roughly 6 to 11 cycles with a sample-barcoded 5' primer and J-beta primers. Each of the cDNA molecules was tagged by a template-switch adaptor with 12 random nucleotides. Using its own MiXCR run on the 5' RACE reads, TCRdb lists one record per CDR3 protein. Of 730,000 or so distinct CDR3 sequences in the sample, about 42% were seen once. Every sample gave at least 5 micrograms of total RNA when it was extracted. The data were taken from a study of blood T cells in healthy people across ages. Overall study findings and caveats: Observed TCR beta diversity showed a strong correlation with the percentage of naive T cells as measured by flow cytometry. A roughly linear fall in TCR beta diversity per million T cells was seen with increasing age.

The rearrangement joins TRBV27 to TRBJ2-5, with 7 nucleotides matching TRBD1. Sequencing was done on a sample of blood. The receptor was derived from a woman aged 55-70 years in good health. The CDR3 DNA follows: TGTGCCAGCAGCCAGGACAGGGAGACCCAGTACTTC. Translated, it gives CASSQDRETQYF.